What follows are 16 T cell receptor beta chains derived from one specimen sequenced in a study of CD8+ T cells in alopecia areata. Treatment: oral pan-JAK inhibitor, 5-10 mg twice daily. Isolated RNA was reverse transcribed into cDNA used as the sequencing template. Sequencing used immunoSEQ multiplex PCR; TCRdb keeps in-frame clones, though not all of them. The sample has approximately 210,000 clones; around 60% are singletons. Specimen: CD4+ T cells sorted from blood, collected at week 49, from a patient treated with tofacitinib. The receptors originated from a human donor with alopecia areata.

Notes on this clone: Other DNA sequences of this sample code for an identical CDR3. The CDR3 loop is CSVEDRGGDTQYF. CDR3 sequence (DNA): TGCAGCGTTGAAGATCGAGGGGGAGATACGCAGTATTTT. The J gene is TRBJ2-3, the V gene TRBV29-1; D is possibly TRBD1 (6 bases). CDR1 is SQVTM and CDR2 is ANQGSEA in the germline V gene. V was trimmed by 0 bases and J by 5 bases, leaving 9 bases between them. The CDR3 runs 13 residues.

This clone was detected a few times. The rearrangement joins TRBV30 to TRBJ2-1; D is unresolved. Germline-derived CDR1 and CDR2 are GTSNPN and SVGIG (reference sequence). CDR3 size: 13 residues. DNA for the CDR3: TGTGCTTCCAGCCGGGCTACCATCGGTGAGCAGTTCTTC. Amino acid sequence: CASSRATIGEQFF. Full variable domain (outside the CDR3, taken from reference TRBV30 and TRBJ2-1): SQTIHQWPATLVQPVGSPLSLECTVEGTSNPNLYWYRQAAGRGLQLLFYSVGIGQISSEVPQNLSASRPQDRQFILSSKKLLLSDSGFYLCASSRATIGEQFFGPGTRLTVL.

This chain joins TRBV5-1 and TRBJ2-7; D is unresolved. Trimming removed 4 bases at V and 4 bases at J, with 9 bases between. Germline V lookup: CDR1 SGHRS, CDR2 YFSETQ. The CDR3 sequence is 12 residues long. The CDR3, as DNA: TGCGCCAGCAGCACTCGATTTTACGAGCAGTACTTC. Translating it yields CASSTRFYEQYF.

V gene TRBV6-5 combines with J gene TRBJ2-2; D is tentatively TRBD1 or TRBD2 (5 bases each). Trimming removed 5 bases at V and 2 bases at J, with 12 bases between. Per the germline V gene, CDR1 is MNHEY and CDR2 is SVGAGI. The CDR3 is 15 residues long. The CDR3 loop reads CASSGAGRNTGELFF. CDR3 sequence (DNA): TGTGCCAGCAGTGGGGCAGGGAGAAACACCGGGGAGCTGTTTTTT.

CDR3 loop: CASRPRDRVGGYTF. The CDR3 DNA reads TGTGCCAGCAGACCCCGGGACAGGGTCGGTGGCTACACCTTC. This chain connects TRBV6-4 to TRBJ1-2; 9 nucleotides agree with TRBD1. The germline V gene encodes CDR1 MRHNA and CDR2 SNTAGT. The V and J ends lost 6 bases and 7 bases, in that order; junction bases with no gene match: 9. The CDR3 covers 14 residues.

V usage is TRBV9 and J usage is TRBJ2-3, with D unclear. This CDR3 is 16 amino acids long. Trimming pared 0 bases from V and 2 bases from J, leaving 13 bases between. CDR1 and CDR2 from the germline V gene are SGDLS and YYNGEE. The CDR3 sequence is CASSVAPSRLTDTQYF. The CDR3 region has the DNA TGTGCCAGCAGCGTAGCGCCCTCCAGGCTCACAGATACGCAGTATTTT.

V is TRBV20-1 and J is TRBJ2-5, with no clear D. This CDR3 spans 11 amino acids. CDR1 and CDR2 from the germline V gene are DFQATT and SNEGSKA (reference sequence). Trimming pared 5 bases from V and 3 bases from J, leaving 7 bases between. This chain's CDR3 is CSASHKETQYF. In DNA, the CDR3 is TGCAGTGCTTCCCATAAAGAGACCCAGTACTTC.

The rearrangement uses TRBV29-1 and TRBJ2-7; no clear D gene. The CDR3 totals 12 residues. The germline V and J ends were trimmed by 4 bases and 0 bases, with 7 bases remaining between them. CDR1 is SQVTM and CDR2 is ANQGSEA in the germline V gene. CDR3 sequence reads: CSVAKSSYEQYF. For the CDR3, the DNA is TGCAGCGTTGCGAAAAGCTCCTACGAGCAGTACTTC.

V usage is TRBV7-2 and J usage is TRBJ2-3, with 7 bases that match TRBD2. Per germline, CDR1 SGHTA and CDR2 FQGNSA. The CDR3 contains 14 residues. V trimming: 3 bases; J trimming: 5 bases; junction bases outside the gene matches: 5. CDR3 region: CASSLRGIQDTQYF. The CDR3 nucleotides read TGTGCCAGCAGCTTGCGGGGGATACAAGATACGCAGTATTTT. The full variable domain, rest sourced from reference TRBV7-2 and TRBJ2-3, is GAGVSQSPSNKVTEKGKDVELRCDPISGHTALYWYRQSLGQGLEFLIYFQGNSAPDKSGLPSDRFSAERTGGSVSTLTIQRTQQEDSAVYLCASSLRGIQDTQYFGPGTRLTVL.

CDR3 DNA sequence: TGTGCCTGGAGTGTACTGGCGGCACAAGAGACCCAGTACTTC. Its protein is CAWSVLAAQETQYF. The genes are TRBV30 and TRBJ2-5; D is uncertain. CDR3 length: 14 amino acids. Between the trimmed V and J ends, which lost 0 bases and 2 bases, there was a span of 10 bases. Germline V gives CDR1 GTSNPN, CDR2 SVGIG (reference sequence).

The chain recombines TRBV10-3 with TRBJ2-2, with 9 bases aligning to TRBD2. This CDR3 is built from 15 residues. Germline V CDR1 and CDR2: ENHRY, SYGVKD. V shed 8 bases and J 6 bases; nucleotides not matched to a gene: 10. The CDR3 coding sequence is TGTGCCATCGCTAGCGGGGCCTCCGATCCCGGGGAGCTGTTTTTT. It encodes CAIASGASDPGELFF.

This clone occurred a few times. The CDR3 protein is CASSEIQGNQPQHF. In DNA form, the CDR3 reads TGTGCCAGCAGTGAAATCCAGGGGAATCAGCCCCAGCATTTT. The V gene is TRBV2, the J gene TRBJ1-5; a possible D gene is TRBD1 (6 bases). Trimming took 2 bases from V and 4 from J, leaving 9 bases between them. This CDR3 comprises 14 residues. Germline V CDR1 and CDR2: SNHLY, FYNNEI.

The CDR3 DNA follows: TGTGCCAGCAGTGCCGGGGAGACCCAGTACTTC. It yields the protein CASSAGETQYF. The chain has TRBV2 and TRBJ2-5; unclear D gene. The CDR3 extends over 11 amino acids. Germline V lookup: CDR1 SNHLY, CDR2 FYNNEI. The V gene lost 4 bases and the J gene lost 5 bases, with 5 bases spanning the gap.

The chain couples TRBV2 to TRBJ2-2; no clear D. Trimming left V 4 bases short and J 6 bases short, with 3 bases between. This CDR3 comprises 11 residues. The germline V gene has CDR1 SNHLY and CDR2 FYNNEI. The CDR3 DNA follows: TGTGCCAGCAGTGTAGCCGGGGAGCTGTTTTTT. Its protein product is CASSVAGELFF. Supplemented by reference TRBV2 and TRBJ2-2, the full variable domain reads EPEVTQTPSHQVTQMGQEVILRCVPISNHLYFYWYRQILGQKVEFLVSFYNNEISEKSEIFDDQFSVERPDGSNFTLKIRSTKLEDSAMYFCASSVAGELFFGEGSRLTVL.

J is TRBJ1-1 and V is TRBV18, with unresolved D. CDR3 size: 15 residues. Germline assignment: CDR1 KGHSH and CDR2 LQKENI. Trimming left V 3 bases short and J 1 base short, with 12 bases between. The CDR3 reads CASSPTDGPNTEAFF. In DNA, the CDR3 is TGTGCCAGCTCACCTACGGACGGACCGAACACTGAAGCTTTCTTT.

This clone was seen at least ten times. Other DNA sequences in this specimen translate into the identical CDR3. This rearrangement joins TRBV30 to TRBJ1-5; no firm D call. Trimming removed 1 base from V and 4 bases from J, with 8 bases in between. Germline CDR1 is GTSNPN and CDR2 is SVGIG (reference sequence). This CDR3 has 13 amino acids. Here the CDR3 reads CAWSGGDNQPQHF. As DNA, the CDR3 is TGTGCCTGGAGTGGGGGTGATAATCAGCCCCAGCATTTT. Full variable domain (rest looked up from reference TRBV30 and TRBJ1-5): SQTIHQWPATLVQPVGSPLSLECTVEGTSNPNLYWYRQAAGRGLQLLFYSVGIGQISSEVPQNLSASRPQDRQFILSSKKLLLSDSGFYLCAWSGGDNQPQHFGDGTRLSIL.